The clone carrying this T cell receptor (beta chain) was detected ten times or more. The data stem from a study of T cells in Graves' hyperthyroidism and ophthalmopathy. The CDR3 extends over 14 amino acids. Unmatched junction bases numbered 7, after V lost 3 bases and J lost 2 bases. Germline loops: CDR1 GTSNPN, CDR2 SVGIG (reference sequence). TCR beta CDR3 sequences were amplified from RNA transcripts. HTBI primers drove first-round RT-PCR of the TCR CDR3. TCRdb reprocessed the multiplex PCR reads via MiXCR and lists one record per CDR3 protein. The sample holds approximately 640,000 distinct CDR3 sequences, around 15% seen once.

This receptor was obtained from a woman in her twenties or thirties with Graves' hyperthyroidism. The sequenced sample was blood. The chain has TRBV30 and TRBJ2-7; TRBD1 matches at 7 bases. CDR3: CAWSAGTETYEQYF. The CDR3 DNA sequence: TGTGCCTGGAGCGCCGGGACAGAGACCTACGAGCAGTACTTC. Combining the CDR3 with reference TRBV30 and TRBJ2-7 gives the whole variable domain SQTIHQWPATLVQPVGSPLSLECTVEGTSNPNLYWYRQAAGRGLQLLFYSVGIGQISSEVPQNLSASRPQDRQFILSSKKLLLSDSGFYLCAWSAGTETYEQYFGPGTRLTVT.